Following are 14 T cell receptor beta chains from one sample sequenced in a study of beta chain features in type 1 diabetes. Every isolated RNA sample was fully reverse transcribed, so sequencing captured expressed TCRB transcripts. The data were produced by immunoSEQ multiplex PCR, yet TCRdb's version contains in-frame clones alone and is incomplete. The sample shows approximately 330,000 clones, 11% of them seen only once. The specimen sequenced was naive CD4+ T cells from blood. These receptor sequences come from a woman between 25 and 40 years old in good health.

This clone was seen a few times. The chain joins TRBV7-3 to TRBJ2-1; 8 bases line up with TRBD2. This CDR3 spans 14 amino acids. V shed 2 bases and J 11 bases; nucleotides not matched to a gene: 8. Germline CDR1 SGHTA, CDR2 FQGTGA. This CDR3 is CASSLGTSGNKQFF. The CDR3 DNA follows: TGTGCCAGCAGCTTAGGGACTAGTGGTAATAAGCAGTTCTTC.

The chain carries TRBV28 and TRBJ2-7; weak D call: TRBD2 (6 bases). The V end lost 1 base, the J end lost 0 bases, and 10 bases lay between the germline ends. CDR3 length: 15 amino acids. Per germline, CDR1 MDHEN and CDR2 SYDVKM. CDR3 in amino acids: CASSLSGENSYEQYF. The CDR3 DNA is TGTGCCAGCAGTTTATCGGGGGAAAACTCCTACGAGCAGTACTTC. Combining the CDR3 with reference TRBV28 and TRBJ2-7 gives the whole variable domain DVKVTQSSRYLVKRTGEKVFLECVQDMDHENMFWYRQDPGLGLRLIYFSYDVKMKEKGDIPEGYSVSREKKERFSLILESASTNQTSMYLCASSLSGENSYEQYFGPGTRLTVT.

This clone was observed a few times. The chain has TRBV28 and TRBJ2-5; TRBD2 aligns across 8 bases. The germline CDR1 and CDR2 sequences are MDHEN and SYDVKM. The CDR3 consists of 15 residues. Losses at the gene ends were 4 bases for V and 4 bases for J; bases not matched to a gene: 8. The CDR3 DNA reads as TGTGCCAGCAGTTCCACCGGGACTAGTTTAGAGACCCAGTACTTC. Its translation is CASSSTGTSLETQYF.

This clone has just a few counts. The J gene is TRBJ2-3, the V gene TRBV29-1; TRBD2 matches at 11 bases. Per the germline V gene, CDR1 is SQVTM and CDR2 is ANQGSEA. There are 20 residues in the CDR3. V gave up 6 bases and J gave up 0 bases; unmatched junction bases: 20. The CDR3 nucleotides read TGCAGCGTGGGGGGGATGCAGCCGGGACTAGCGGATCTAAGCACAGATACGCAGTATTTT. Its protein product is CSVGGMQPGLADLSTDTQYF.

J is TRBJ2-5 and V is TRBV5-4, with D perhaps TRBD1 (5 bases). The J call is in doubt because the DNA end fits TRBJ2-7 better. The germline CDR1 and CDR2 sequences are SGHNT and YYREEE (reference sequence). The CDR3 covers 13 residues. CDR3 amino acids: CASSLDYRNEQYF. The DNA for the CDR3 is TGTGCCAGCAGCTTGGACTACAGGAACGAGCAGTACTTC.

The chain carries TRBV27 and TRBJ1-1; the D gene is possibly TRBD1 (6 bases). The germline V gene encodes CDR1 MNHEY and CDR2 SMNVEV (reference sequence). Trimming removed 3 bases from V and 6 bases from J, with 11 bases in between. The CDR3 length is 13 residues. CDR3 sequence reads: CASSFRDNPEAFF. CDR3 sequence (DNA): TGTGCCAGCAGTTTCCGGGACAACCCTGAAGCTTTCTTT.

This clone was counted between two and nine times. CDR3 amino acids: CASSLRLAGDEQFF. The DNA for the CDR3 is TGTGCCAGCAGCTTAAGACTAGCGGGAGACGAGCAGTTCTTC. The chain links TRBV7-3 to TRBJ2-1; 12 bases fit TRBD2. This CDR3 has 14 amino acids. Germline loops: CDR1 SGHTA, CDR2 FQGTGA. Trimming at V came to 1 base and at J to 10 bases, leaving 2 bases not matched to a gene.

This chain uses TRBV5-6 with TRBJ2-2, with 8 bases identical to TRBD2. The CDR3 extends over 19 amino acids. The germline V gene encodes CDR1 SGHDT and CDR2 YYEEEE. The V and J ends lost 4 bases and 1 base, in that order; junction bases with no gene match: 15. The CDR3 spells CASSPVERLAGGNTGELFF. CDR3 in DNA: TGTGCCAGCAGCCCGGTAGAGCGACTGGCGGGAGGGAACACCGGGGAGCTGTTTTTT.

The chain uses TRBV4-2 and TRBJ2-4; possible D gene TRBD1, 5 bases. V gave up 4 bases and J gave up 1 base, with 14 bases separating them. Germline V gives CDR1 LGHNA, CDR2 YNFKEQ. This CDR3 region has 16 residues. The CDR3 DNA is TGTGCCAGCAGCCTAGAAGGGGATGTGGCCAAAAACATTCAGTACTTC. Its protein product is CASSLEGDVAKNIQYF.

The sample holds a few counts of this clone. J is TRBJ2-1 and V is TRBV18; TRBD2 aligns across 8 bases. The CDR3 sequence is 16 residues long. V trimming: 3 bases; J trimming: 2 bases; junction bases outside the gene matches: 6. Germline CDR1 reads KGHSH; CDR2 reads LQKENI. The chain's CDR3 is CASSPPGTSTYNEQFF. CDR3 DNA: TGTGCCAGCTCACCCCCCGGGACTAGTACCTACAATGAGCAGTTCTTC. The complete variable domain, with remaining parts taken from reference TRBV18 and TRBJ2-1, reads NAGVMQNPRHLVRRRGQEARLRCSPMKGHSHVYWYRQLPEEGLKFMVYLQKENIIDESGMPKERFSAEFPKEGPSILRIQQVVRGDSAAYFCASSPPGTSTYNEQFFGPGTRLTVL.

Many counts were recorded for this clone. The J gene is TRBJ2-1, the V gene TRBV28; perhaps TRBD1 as D (6 bases). The V end lost 8 bases, the J end lost 12 bases, and 11 bases lay between the germline ends. Germline loops: CDR1 MDHEN, CDR2 SYDVKM. This CDR3 spans 10 amino acids. CDR3 DNA sequence: TGTGCCAGCTTGGGGACAAGGCAGTTCTTC. This gives the protein CASLGTRQFF.

The sample holds a few counts of this clone. This chain's CDR3 is CASMSETQYF. The DNA for the CDR3 is TGTGCCAGCATGAGTGAGACCCAGTACTTC. This chain links TRBV6-4 with TRBJ2-5; D not certain. Germline V CDR1 and CDR2: MRHNA, SNTAGT. The length of the CDR3 is 10 residues. The ends were cut back, 7 bases at V and 5 bases at J, with 5 bases in the middle.

The J gene is TRBJ2-2, the V gene TRBV5-4; D is possibly TRBD2 (7 bases). V was cut by 4 bases and J by 4 bases, with 17 bases left in between. The length of the CDR3 is 16 residues. Per the germline V gene, CDR1 is SGHNT and CDR2 is YYREEE (reference sequence). CDR3 region: CASSKYREGGTGELFF. DNA for the CDR3: TGTGCCAGCAGCAAATACAGGGAGGGTGGCACCGGGGAGCTGTTTTTT.

This clone was recorded once. J is TRBJ1-1 and V is TRBV5-6; D not resolved. There are 14 residues in the CDR3. The V gene lost 0 bases and the J gene lost 1 base, with 7 bases spanning the gap. Germline values: CDR1 SGHDT, CDR2 YYEEEE. As DNA, the CDR3 is TGTGCCAGCAGCTTGGATCCCGGGAACACTGAAGCTTTCTTT. Its protein product is CASSLDPGNTEAFF. Based on the CDR3 plus reference TRBV5-6 and TRBJ1-1, the full variable domain is DAGVTQSPTHLIKTRGQQVTLRCSPKSGHDTVSWYQQALGQGPQFIFQYYEEEERQRGNFPDRFSGHQFPNYSSELNVNALLLGDSALYLCASSLDPGNTEAFFGQGTRLTVV.